This TCR beta chain was retrieved from a study of glioma-infiltrating T cells after dendritic cell vaccination. The CDR3 is made up of 17 amino acids. CDR1 MNHNS and CDR2 SASEGT come from the germline V gene. V gave up 2 bases and J gave up 0 bases, with 13 bases separating them. Time point given: after dendritic cell vaccination, including at tumor progression/relapse. Primers: 60 V beta forward and 13 J beta reverse. TCRdb's copy holds only in-frame clones and misses some; the assay was immunoSEQ multiplex PCR. Of about 58,000 clones in the sample, approximately 80% were seen once. V is TRBV6-1 and J is TRBJ1-4; TRBD1 is a possible D gene (5 bases). The source material was blood, sampled after dendritic cell vaccination. This clonotype was obtained from a human donor with glioblastoma. In nucleotides, the CDR3 is TGTGCCAGCAGTGAAATCGGGTGGGGCTCAACTAATGAAAAACTGTTTTTT. Encoded protein: CASSEIGWGSTNEKLFF.